This note documents a single T cell receptor (beta chain) sequence. The data derive from a study of control samples from healthy donors and cancer patients. Repertoires were generated with immunoSEQ multiplex PCR, while TCRdb's copy carries only in-frame clones and drops some. The sample shows roughly 190,000 clones, and less than 2.5% sits with its ten largest clones. The CDR3 is 14 residues long. Looked up from germline, CDR1 is SGHAT and CDR2 is FQDESV (reference sequence). The V segment lost 4 bases and the J segment 7 bases; nucleotides outside the gene matches: 9. The receptor's source is a woman between 25 and 40 years old in good health. The chain joins TRBV11-1 to TRBJ2-7; 8 positions agree with TRBD2. The sample consisted of blood. CDR3 residues: CASSSGGGKGEQYF. The DNA for the CDR3 is TGTGCCAGCAGCTCCGGGGGGGGAAAAGGGGAGCAGTACTTC.